A single sample gave rise to the 2 T cell receptor beta chains below, sequenced in a study of Ad26.COV2.S vaccination and SARS-CoV-2 variants (dated by TCRdb to the early 2020s). This specimen's treatment or condition label, interpreted: over 15 received Ad26.COV2.S at low or high dose, single or two shots; roughly five received placebo; per-sample allocation not given. Repertoires of vaccine and placebo recipients were sequenced from samples taken on day 63 after the first injection. The library came from the immunoSEQ multiplex PCR assay. Drawn from immuneACCESS, this table holds only the in-frame rearrangements with V and J called that TCRdb kept. Clones are partly lost; checked studies trace under half to an unresolved V gene and leave the rest unexplained. Here the sample has 360,000 or so clones; about nine tenths occur a single time. Clones ranked in the top ten supply under 2% of the sample.

This material consisted of peripheral blood, taken in a trial of Ad26.COV2.S vaccine versus placebo. The origin of the receptors is a person between 18 and 60 years old who received the Ad26.COV2.S COVID-19 vaccine or a placebo.

J is TRBJ1-1 and V is TRBV5-6, with D possibly being TRBD1 (5 bases). V lost 3 bases, J lost 6 bases, and 15 bases lay in between. The CDR3 has 14 amino acids. Germline V gives CDR1 SGHDT, CDR2 YYEEEE. The CDR3 coding sequence is TGTGCCAGCAGCTGGACGAACAGGCCCGCTGAAGCTTTCTTT. Its protein product is CASSWTNRPAEAFF.

The CDR3 sequence: CASSNQGGTGGITYEQYF. Here the CDR3 DNA reads TGTGCCAGCAGCAATCAAGGCGGGACAGGGGGAATTACCTACGAGCAGTACTTC. V usage is TRBV5-4 and J usage is TRBJ2-7; 11 nucleotides line up with TRBD1. V lost 4 bases and J lost 2; bases outside the gene matches: 14. Germline V lookup: CDR1 SGHNT, CDR2 YYREEE (reference sequence). CDR3 size: 18 residues.